The 10 T cell receptor beta chains below come from one sample, sequenced in a study of cytomegalovirus exposure and HLA in healthy donors. Primers included in the PCR were 60 Vbeta and 13 Jbeta primers. Data came from immunoSEQ multiplex PCR; TCRdb stores just in-frame clones and leaves some out. The sample carries more than 95,000 clones, roughly 77% recorded once. The sequenced sample was PBMCs. Receptors originate from a man aged 18 to 29 in good health and CMV-seronegative.

This sequence joins TRBV5-6 and TRBJ1-6; no clear D gene. The CDR3 totals 18 residues. The germline V gene encodes CDR1 SGHDT and CDR2 YYEEEE. Trimming took 0 bases from V and 8 from J, leaving 21 bases between them. The CDR3 DNA follows: TGTGCCAGCAGCTTGGGTGGGCCCTTACACGGTTGGGATTCACCCCTCCACTTT. Translated, it gives CASSLGGPLHGWDSPLHF.

The chain has TRBV6-1 and TRBJ1-2; D might be TRBD1 (5 bases). This CDR3 comprises 14 residues. Germline assignment: CDR1 MNHNS and CDR2 SASEGT. V gave up 10 bases and J gave up 5 bases, with 20 bases separating them. CDR3 sequence reads: CAIFYRQTSYGYTF. The DNA for the CDR3 is TGTGCCATTTTCTACCGACAGACTTCATATGGCTACACCTTC.

In this sample, this clone turned up once. The chain uses TRBV19 and TRBJ1-5, with D maybe TRBD1 (5 bases). CDR1 is LNHDA, CDR2 SQIVND, per germline (reference sequence). V was clipped by 5 bases and J by 6 bases, with 29 bases between them. This CDR3 is 19 amino acids long. DNA of the CDR3: TGTGCCAGTAGTCGCGTCCAGTCAGATCCGCGGGGGGGATCTCAGCCCCAGCATTTT. Its translation: CASSRVQSDPRGGSQPQHF.

The rearrangement joins TRBV13 to TRBJ2-3, with 9 positions matching TRBD2. The germline V gene has CDR1 PRHDT and CDR2 FYEKMQ (reference sequence). This CDR3 contains 16 residues. The trim removed 5 bases at V and 3 bases at J, leaving 9 bases unmatched. CDR3 in DNA: TGTGCCAGCAGCCCATTCACGGGACTAGCAACAGATACGCAGTATTTT. It is translated as CASSPFTGLATDTQYF.

The rearrangement links TRBV4-3 to TRBJ2-1; 12 bases align to TRBD2. V shed 4 bases, J shed 7 bases, and the junction held 5 bases outside the gene matches. The CDR3 totals 15 residues. From germline, CDR1 is LGHNA and CDR2 YSLEER. CDR3 nucleotide sequence: TGCGCCAGCAGCCCTAGCGGGGGGGCGTGGAATGAGCAGTTCTTC. It encodes CASSPSGGAWNEQFF.

In its sample, this clone was seen a few times. The V call is TRBV5-1, the J call TRBJ1-1; D uncertain. Germline V lookup: CDR1 SGHRS, CDR2 YFSETQ. CDR3 length equals 12 residues. Trimming stripped 5 bases from V and 4 bases from J, with 9 bases between. The CDR3 DNA reads TGCGCCAGCAGTTCTGGGCCCACTGAAGCTTTCTTT. It encodes CASSSGPTEAFF.

The V and J genes are TRBV2 and TRBJ1-5; perhaps TRBD1 as D (6 bases). V was shortened by 5 bases and J by 5 bases, with 13 bases between the two germline ends. This CDR3 spans 14 amino acids. Germline loops: CDR1 SNHLY, CDR2 FYNNEI. In DNA, the CDR3 is TGTGCCAGCAGTTGGGGGGGGCGCGATCAGCCCCAGCATTTT. It codes for CASSWGGRDQPQHF. Full variable domain (remainder filled in from reference TRBV2 and TRBJ1-5): EPEVTQTPSHQVTQMGQEVILRCVPISNHLYFYWYRQILGQKVEFLVSFYNNEISEKSEIFDDQFSVERPDGSNFTLKIRSTKLEDSAMYFCASSWGGRDQPQHFGDGTRLSIL.

V and J are TRBV7-8 and TRBJ1-2, with D possibly being TRBD1 (5 bases). CDR1 is SGHVS, CDR2 FQNEAQ, per germline. V shed 6 bases and J shed 4 bases, with 15 bases lying between them. The CDR3 length is 14 residues. The CDR3 sequence is CASSDQIGAYGYTF. The CDR3 nucleotides read TGTGCCAGCAGTGACCAGATAGGGGCCTATGGCTACACCTTC.

The V and J genes are TRBV7-2 and TRBJ2-7; D is possibly TRBD2 (5 bases). V lost 5 bases, J lost 3 bases, and 17 bases lay in between. In germline, CDR1 is SGHTA, CDR2 FQGNSA. This CDR3 spans 15 amino acids. For the CDR3, the DNA is TGTGCCAGCAGCCCCGACTACCAAAACTTCTACGAGCAGTACTTC. This sequence encodes CASSPDYQNFYEQYF.

With regard to this clone: Other nucleotide sequences in the sample specify the same CDR3. J is TRBJ1-2 and V is TRBV4-1; TRBD1 agrees at 7 bases. The germline gives CDR1 MGHRA, CDR2 YSYEKL. This CDR3 is 18 amino acids long. V trimming: 1 base; J trimming: 6 bases; junction bases outside the gene matches: 17. The CDR3 loop is CASSQGALRDRVIDGYTF. CDR3 nucleotides: TGCGCCAGCAGCCAAGGCGCTTTACGTGACAGGGTCATAGATGGCTACACCTTC.